A single sample gave rise to the 10 T cell receptor beta chains below, sequenced in a study of blood T cell repertoires in COVID-19. The protocol was immunoSEQ multiplex PCR, while the TCRdb copy is restricted to in-frame clones and leaves out a portion. The table lists 200,000 to 250,000 clones, 84% of them singletons, with approximately 6.5% in the top ten. Sequenced material: PBMCs or T cells enriched from blood (not recorded which). The origin of the receptors is a woman aged 40-49 years who had recovered from COVID-19.

The chain couples TRBV5-1 to TRBJ1-1; D unclear. This CDR3 has 13 residues. CDR1 SGHRS and CDR2 YFSETQ come from the germline V gene. V was clipped by 2 bases and J by 1 base, with 6 bases between them. The CDR3 loop is CASSFSGNTEAFF. The DNA for the CDR3 is TGCGCCAGCAGCTTTTCCGGGAACACTGAAGCTTTCTTT.

The V call is TRBV19, the J call TRBJ1-1; TRBD1 is a possible D gene (5 bases). The CDR3 extends over 15 amino acids. V was shortened by 0 bases and J by 6 bases, with 14 bases between the two germline ends. Germline V lookup: CDR1 LNHDA, CDR2 SQIVND (reference sequence). DNA for the CDR3: TGTGCCAGTAGTATAGACGGGGGATCGGCCTCTGAAGCTTTCTTT. It is translated as CASSIDGGSASEAFF.

This CDR3 is CAWFPYNMNTEAFF. The CDR3 coding sequence is TGTGCCTGGTTCCCCTATAATATGAACACTGAAGCTTTCTTT. The V call is TRBV30, the J call TRBJ1-1, with unresolved D. The V gene's germline CDR1 is GTSNPN and CDR2 SVGIG (reference sequence). The germline V and J ends were trimmed by 5 bases and 0 bases, with 13 bases remaining between them. The CDR3 sequence is 14 residues long.

This chain links TRBV7-9 with TRBJ2-5; D may be TRBD2 (6 bases). Per germline, CDR1 SEHNR and CDR2 FQNEAQ (reference sequence). The CDR3 consists of 13 residues. Written as DNA, the CDR3 is TGTGGAAGCTGGGGGGTCCCTCTTCCCCGAAAGTACTTC. It encodes CGSWGVPLPRKYF.

This clone was seen more than once but under ten times. V gene TRBV27 combines with J gene TRBJ2-5; perhaps TRBD2 as D (6 bases). This CDR3 is 15 amino acids long. The germline gives CDR1 MNHEY, CDR2 SMNVEV (reference sequence). With 1 base removed from V and 3 bases from J, the gap between germline ends came to 12 bases. CDR3 coding DNA: TGTGCCAGCAGTTTATGGGGTAAGCGGGAAGAGACCCAGTACTTC. Residues: CASSLWGKREETQYF.

The J gene is TRBJ2-3, the V gene TRBV27; D might be TRBD2 (5 bases). CDR3 length: 16 amino acids. Per the germline V gene, CDR1 is MNHEY and CDR2 is SMNVEV (reference sequence). Trimming shortened V by 6 bases and J by 4 bases, and 20 bases separated the two germline ends. CDR3 DNA sequence: TGTGCCAGCAGGGGATGGAGGTCCCCGAGTGCAGATACGCAGTATTTT. This translates into CASRGWRSPSADTQYF.

The rearrangement links TRBV7-2 to TRBJ2-5, with 10 bases that match TRBD2. V trimming: 5 bases; J trimming: 1 base; junction bases outside the gene matches: 7. The CDR3 is 16 residues long. The germline V gene encodes CDR1 SGHTA and CDR2 FQGNSA. CDR3 bases: TGTGCCAGCAGCCTCGGGACTAGCGCCACCCAAGAGACCCAGTACTTC. Its protein product is CASSLGTSATQETQYF.

This chain joins TRBV2 and TRBJ1-1; D is undetermined. Germline lookup yields CDR1 SNHLY and CDR2 FYNNEI. The CDR3 sequence is 13 residues long. V was trimmed by 7 bases and J by 1 base, leaving 10 bases between them. The CDR3 coding sequence is TGTGCCAGCACGAAGGAGACGAACACTGAAGCTTTCTTT. Translating gives CASTKETNTEAFF.

The rearrangement links TRBV2 to TRBJ2-2; 8 bases are shared with TRBD2. J gave up 5 bases and V 11 bases, and 10 bases lay outside the gene matches. Per germline, CDR1 SNHLY and CDR2 FYNNEI. This CDR3 region has 14 residues. The CDR3 DNA sequence: TGTGCCGGACGAAGCGGGAGAAGGACCGGGGAGCTGTTTTTT. Protein: CAGRSGRRTGELFF.

This chain uses TRBV2 with TRBJ2-1; D possibly corresponds to TRBD1 (5 bases). The CDR3 is made up of 14 amino acids. From germline, CDR1 is SNHLY and CDR2 FYNNEI. The ends were cut back, 5 bases at V and 6 bases at J, with 14 bases in the middle. The chain's CDR3 is CASSRSQGPNEQFF. The CDR3 DNA is TGTGCCAGCAGTCGTTCCCAGGGCCCCAATGAGCAGTTCTTC.